This T cell receptor (beta chain) was profiled in a study of CD8+CD57+ T cells in acquired aplastic anemia. Whole-study context: Sorted CD4+ and CD8+ cells gave an average of about 3 ug of DNA. CD4+ cells from healthy donors averaged about 10.8 million reads. Study-level findings and limits: Patients and controls had in common 25 to 35 CD8+ CDR3 sequences.

Concerning this clonotype itself: The antigen remains undetermined.

For CDR3 and TCR beta VDJ profiling, genomic DNA was the template used. Via MiXCR, TCRdb re-called the reads, giving one row per CDR3 protein. The data show approximately 380,000 distinct CDR3 sequences, 65% to 80% seen once. Germline V gene data show CDR1 as SGHRS and CDR2 as YFSETQ. This CDR3 contains 13 residues. The ends were cut back, 7 bases at V and 15 bases at J, with 20 bases in the middle. Sequenced input: sorted CD4+, CD8+, or CD8+CD57+ T cells (not recorded which) from PBMCs. The rearrangement joins TRBV5-1 to TRBJ1-6, with D tentatively TRBD1 (5 bases). The receptor was isolated from a human donor in good health, serving as a control. CDR3 sequence reads: CASFWDGELFLHF. CDR3 in DNA: TGCGCCAGCTTCTGGGACGGGGAGCTGTTCCTCCACTTT.